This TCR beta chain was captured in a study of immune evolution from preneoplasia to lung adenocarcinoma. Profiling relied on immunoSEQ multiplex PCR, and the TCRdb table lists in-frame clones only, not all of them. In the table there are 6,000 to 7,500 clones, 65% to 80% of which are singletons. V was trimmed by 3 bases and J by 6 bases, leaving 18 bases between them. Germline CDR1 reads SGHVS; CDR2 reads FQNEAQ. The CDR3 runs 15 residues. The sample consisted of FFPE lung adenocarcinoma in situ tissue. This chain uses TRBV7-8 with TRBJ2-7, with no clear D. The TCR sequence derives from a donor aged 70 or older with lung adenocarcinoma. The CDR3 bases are TGTGCCAGCAGCTTCGAAGGGCAGGCGATTACCGAGCAGTACTTC. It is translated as CASSFEGQAITEQYF.